The rows below give T cell receptor beta chains drawn from one sample of a study of preoperative IRX-2 immunotherapy in early breast cancer. Method: immunoSEQ multiplex PCR; TCRdb's copy keeps in-frame clones and lacks some. Here the sample spans tens of thousands of clones, roughly 80% being singletons. The input for sequencing was lymph node tissue, taken from a patient treated with IRX-2 immunotherapy. The receptor set was obtained from a human donor with breast cancer. The CDR3 runs from the conserved cysteine through the conserved F or W. Each record gives: clone size, J gene, D gene, V gene, CDR3 protein, CDR3 DNA. The D gene is left open where the match is weak. Size tells how often a clone was seen (once, few, many) or the class of an expanded clone, and some rows leave it out.

- | TRBJ2-4 | - | TRBV19 | CASNKGLAGNIQYF | TGTGCCAGTAATAAGGGACTGGCAGGAAACATTCAGTACTTC
few | TRBJ1-5 | - | TRBV15 | CATSRGGSNQPQHF | TGTGCCACCAGCAGAGGAGGAAGCAATCAGCCCCAGCATTTT
- | TRBJ1-4 | - | TRBV28 | CASSFRGLGEKLFF | TGTGCCAGCAGTTTCAGGGGACTGGGTGAAAAACTGTTTTTT
- | TRBJ2-1 | TRBD1 | TRBV27 | CASFRGQGYNEQFF | TGTGCCAGTTTCCGGGGACAGGGTTACAATGAGCAGTTCTTC
- | TRBJ2-7 | TRBD2 | TRBV11-3 | CASSPEAGVHSYEQYF | TGTGCCAGCAGCCCCGAGGCGGGGGTGCACTCCTACGAGCAGTACTTC
- | TRBJ1-2 | - | TRBV30 | CAWSVQAGSSSYTF | TGTGCCTGGAGTGTACAAGCAGGGTCGAGCAGCTACACCTTC
few | TRBJ2-3 | TRBD2 | TRBV15 | CATSRDRLAGTDTQYF | TGTGCCACCAGCAGAGATCGGCTAGCGGGGACAGATACGCAGTATTTT
- | TRBJ1-1 | - | TRBV28 | CASSYRVSEAFF | TGTGCCAGCAGTTACAGGGTATCTGAAGCTTTCTTT
- | TRBJ1-1 | - | TRBV18 | CASSPRVGVTEAFF | TGTGCCAGCTCACCACGGGTGGGAGTCACTGAAGCTTTCTTT
- | TRBJ1-5 | - | TRBV14 | CASTSSGYGNQPQHF | TGTGCCAGCACCTCATCTGGATATGGCAATCAGCCCCAGCATTTT
- | TRBJ2-7 | - | TRBV6-9 | CASKQQGSSYEQYF | TGTGCCAGCAAGCAGCAAGGGAGCTCCTACGAGCAGTACTTC
once | TRBJ2-3 | - | TRBV19 | CASSMAGPITDTQYF | TGTGCCAGTAGTATGGCCGGGCCTATCACAGATACGCAGTATTTT
- | TRBJ1-5 | - | TRBV6-8 | CASSPWGGRPQHF | TGTGCCAGCAGCCCCTGGGGGGGTCGGCCCCAGCATTTT
- | TRBJ2-5 | - | TRBV29-1 | CSVATVGETQYF | TGCAGCGTTGCGACAGTCGGAGAGACCCAGTACTTC
- | TRBJ2-3 | - | TRBV2 | CASSVGLATDTQYF | TGTGCCAGCAGCGTAGGTCTAGCCACAGATACGCAGTATTTT
- | TRBJ1-5 | - | TRBV19 | CASSESYSNQPQHF | TGTGCCAGTAGTGAGTCCTATAGCAATCAGCCCCAGCATTTT
- | TRBJ2-5 | - | TRBV28 | CASTPRGRAPKRETQYF | TGTGCCAGCACCCCTCGGGGCAGGGCACCCAAAAGGGAGACCCAGTACTTC
- | TRBJ2-5 | - | TRBV18 | CASSRQKFQETQYF | TGTGCCAGCTCACGACAGAAATTTCAAGAGACCCAGTACTTC
- | TRBJ2-5 | - | TRBV18 | CASSPGTPQETQYF | TGTGCCAGCTCACCCGGGACACCCCAAGAGACCCAGTACTTC
- | TRBJ2-7 | - | TRBV29-1 | CSVDYPLSDRQYF | TGCAGCGTTGACTACCCCCTATCTGATCGGCAGTACTTC
- | TRBJ1-1 | - | TRBV19 | CASRGSEAEAFF | TGTGCCAGTAGGGGGTCAGAAGCTGAAGCTTTCTTT
- | TRBJ1-2 | - | TRBV14 | CASSLTSPLYGYTF | TGTGCCAGCAGCCTGACAAGTCCCCTCTATGGCTACACCTTC
- | TRBJ2-1 | - | TRBV18 | CASSPLDSYNEQFF | TGTGCCAGCTCACCCCTGGACAGTTACAATGAGCAGTTCTTC
once | TRBJ2-7 | - | TRBV5-1 | CASSSGAGQTYEQYF | TGCGCCAGCAGCTCAGGGGCAGGCCAGACCTACGAGCAGTACTTC
few | TRBJ1-4 | - | TRBV28 | CASSWGGEEDEKLFF | TGTGCCAGCAGTTGGGGAGGGGAGGAGGATGAAAAACTGTTTTTT
once | TRBJ1-4 | TRBD1 | TRBV6-8 | CASSYSTGATNEKLFF | TGTGCCAGCAGTTACTCAACAGGGGCAACTAATGAAAAACTGTTTTTT
- | TRBJ1-4 | - | TRBV6-8 | CASSPGRVGATEKLFF | TGTGCCAGCAGTCCCGGACGTGTGGGGGCAACTGAAAAACTGTTTTTT
- | TRBJ2-5 | TRBD2 | TRBV30 | CAWSSLAGVYETQYF | TGTGCCTGGAGTTCTCTAGCGGGGGTTTACGAGACCCAGTACTTC
- | TRBJ2-5 | - | TRBV18 | CASSPPGTAGTQYF | TGTGCCAGCTCACCACCGGGGACCGCCGGGACCCAGTACTTC
- | TRBJ1-2 | - | TRBV30 | CAWSMDTYGYTF | TGTGCCTGGAGCATGGACACCTATGGCTACACCTTC
- | TRBJ2-3 | TRBD1 | TRBV29-1 | CSARDSRDTQYF | TGCAGCGCCCGGGACAGTAGAGATACGCAGTATTTT
few | TRBJ1-3 | - | TRBV9 | CASRGVSGNTIYF | TGTGCCAGCCGCGGGGTCTCTGGAAACACCATATATTTT
- | TRBJ2-1 | - | TRBV10-3 | CAISEGAGPYNEQFF | TGTGCCATCAGTGAGGGTGCTGGACCTTACAATGAGCAGTTCTTC
- | TRBJ1-2 | - | TRBV28 | CASPRNGGNYGYTF | TGTGCCAGCCCTAGGAACGGCGGTAACTATGGCTACACCTTC
few | TRBJ2-5 | - | TRBV18 | CASSPERETQYF | TGTGCCAGCTCACCCGAGCGGGAGACCCAGTACTTC
- | TRBJ2-3 | - | TRBV14 | CASSRRQLTDTQYF | TGTGCCAGCAGCCGCAGACAGCTCACAGATACGCAGTATTTT
- | TRBJ2-3 | - | TRBV29-1 | CSVVRRGADTQYF | TGCAGCGTTGTAAGGCGGGGCGCAGATACGCAGTATTTT
- | TRBJ2-7 | TRBD1 | TRBV14 | CASSLGQGFNEQYF | TGTGCCAGCAGCCTCGGACAGGGGTTCAACGAGCAGTACTTC
- | TRBJ2-7 | - | TRBV6-7 | CASRSGPAAYHEQYF | TGTGCCAGCAGGAGCGGGCCCGCGGCTTACCACGAGCAGTACTTC
- | TRBJ1-5 | TRBD1 | TRBV19 | CASSWPRQGLNQPQHF | TGTGCCAGTAGTTGGCCGAGACAGGGGCTCAATCAGCCCCAGCATTTT
- | TRBJ1-2 | - | TRBV28 | CASSWTENYGYTF | TGTGCCAGCTCGTGGACAGAGAACTATGGCTACACCTTC
few | TRBJ1-3 | - | TRBV19 | CASSNAAAGNTIYF | TGTGCCAGTAGTAACGCCGCCGCCGGAAACACCATATATTTT
medium-sized | TRBJ1-5 | - | TRBV6-8 | CASSFLSFGDGQPQHF | TGTGCCAGCAGTTTCCTAAGTTTCGGGGACGGACAGCCCCAGCATTTT
- | TRBJ2-7 | TRBD2 | TRBV6-8 | CASSYLYGGERGLASYEQYF | TGTGCCAGCAGTTATCTTTACGGAGGGGAAAGGGGACTAGCTTCCTACGAGCAGTACTTC
- | TRBJ2-3 | - | TRBV1 | CASSQEGYRGRNTQYF | TGCGCCAGCAGCCAAGAAGGTTACAGAGGGAGAAATACGCAGTATTTT